This T cell receptor beta chain was sequenced for a study of graft-versus-host responses after intestinal transplantation. Study-level information: Anti-thymocyte globulin served as induction for all recipients, who then took tacrolimus and steroids for about 3 years.

V shed 2 bases, J shed 7 bases, and the junction held 2 bases outside the gene matches. The CDR3 covers 12 residues. Germline-derived CDR1 and CDR2 are GTSNPN and SVGIG (reference sequence). This table comes from immunoSEQ multiplex PCR, and its TCRdb copy is limited to in-frame clones, with some not included. The repertoire holds some 110,000 clones, with approximately 90% as singletons. A remark on this clone: Its target is not known.

General study results and limits: The recipient marrow held GvH clones, and some of them showed up first in ileum or blood. Allografts carried high graft-versus-host to host-versus-graft clonal ratios in patients having graft-donor T cell macrochimerism.

The receptor was derived from a human donor who received an intestinal transplant. The sample was unstimulated CD4+ T cells sorted from spleen or lymph node cells, taken before intestinal transplant. The chain uses TRBV30 and TRBJ2-3; 8 bases agree with TRBD2. The CDR3 coding sequence is TGTGCCTGGAGTAGCGGGAGAAATACGCAGTATTTT. As protein: CAWSSGRNTQYF.